Each of the 11 T cell receptor beta chains below was sequenced from the same sample in a study of OX40 agonist ivuxolimab in advanced cancers. Profiled with immunoSEQ multiplex PCR; TCRdb holds only in-frame clones, not every one. The repertoire consists of just under 95,000 clones, with roughly 91% occurring once and the leading ten covering over 0.3%. This material consisted of CD4+ or CD8+ T cells sorted from blood, taken in a trial of the OX40 agonist ivuxolimab. These receptors were obtained from an adult with an advanced solid tumor such as melanoma, head and neck, liver or kidney cancer.

The CDR3 protein is CASGSGQGETQYF. The CDR3 bases are TGTGCTAGTGGTTCGGGACAGGGTGAGACCCAGTACTTC. This chain connects TRBV12-5 to TRBJ2-5, with 9 positions matching TRBD1. V gave up 4 bases and J gave up 5 bases; unmatched junction bases: 2. CDR1 LGHNT and CDR2 FRNRAP come from the germline V gene. This CDR3 contains 13 residues.

The rearrangement links TRBV5-8 to TRBJ1-1, with TRBD1 as a possible D gene (5 bases). This CDR3 spans 14 amino acids. V lost 0 bases to trimming and J lost 6 bases, with 12 bases between them. The germline gives CDR1 SGHTS, CDR2 YDEGEE. The CDR3 region is CASSLVRQTAEAFF. CDR3 DNA: TGTGCCAGCAGCTTGGTGCGACAGACAGCTGAAGCTTTCTTT.

This clone was observed a handful of times. CDR3 nucleotide sequence: TGTGCCAGCAGTACGGGACGGATGAACACTGAAGCTTTCTTT. Translating gives CASSTGRMNTEAFF. The rearrangement uses TRBV2 and TRBJ1-1; a weak D match, TRBD1 (5 bases). There are 14 residues in the CDR3. V dropped 5 bases and J dropped 0 bases, with 10 bases sitting between them. CDR1 SNHLY and CDR2 FYNNEI come from the germline V gene.

This sequence joins TRBV5-1 and TRBJ1-5; D is undetermined. The V gene's germline CDR1 is SGHRS and CDR2 YFSETQ. V lost 4 bases, J lost 12 bases, and 20 bases lay in between. The CDR3 runs to 14 residues. The CDR3, as DNA: TGCGCCAGCAGCCCGGAGCACGGGTCCCTTCTCCAGCATTTT. Translated: CASSPEHGSLLQHF.

This clone was seen once. The chain employs TRBV7-9 and TRBJ2-1; TRBD1 is a possible D gene (8 bases). CDR3 length equals 17 residues. V shed 1 base and J shed 0 bases, with 13 bases lying between them. Per germline, CDR1 SEHNR and CDR2 FQNEAQ (reference sequence). DNA of the CDR3: TGTGCCAGCAGCTTAGACAGGGGGGGGCTCTCCTACAATGAGCAGTTCTTC. It is translated as CASSLDRGGLSYNEQFF.

The CDR3: CASSIGAGPSSSYTF. CDR3 nucleotides: TGTGCCAGTAGTATAGGAGCCGGGCCTAGCAGTTCCTACACCTTC. V usage is TRBV19 and J usage is TRBJ1-2; no clear D. This CDR3 spans 15 amino acids. V lost 1 base to trimming and J lost 10 bases, with 19 bases between them. CDR1 and CDR2 (germline): LNHDA, SQIVND (reference sequence).

The chain combines TRBV7-3 with TRBJ2-5, with D unclear. V lost 5 bases, J lost 5 bases, and 12 bases lay in between. Germline V gene data show CDR1 as SGHTA and CDR2 as FQGTGA. The CDR3 is 13 amino acids. The CDR3 loop is CASSLVGPETQYF. CDR3 nucleotide sequence: TGTGCCAGCAGCCTGGTCGGTCCGGAGACCCAGTACTTC.

J is TRBJ2-7 and V is TRBV6-5; D remains ambiguous. The CDR3 has 11 residues. The V end lost 1 base, the J end lost 10 bases, and 8 bases lay between the germline ends. Looked up from germline, CDR1 is MNHEY and CDR2 is SVGAGI. The CDR3 is CASSYLGGQYF. Written as DNA, the CDR3 is TGTGCCAGCAGTTACTTGGGCGGACAGTACTTC.

J is TRBJ2-3 and V is TRBV5-1, with 8 positions matching TRBD1. This CDR3 comprises 18 residues. Germline loops: CDR1 SGHRS, CDR2 YFSETQ. Unmatched junction bases numbered 11, after V lost 2 bases and J lost 0 bases. As DNA, the CDR3 is TGCGCCAGCAGCTTCCCAGGGGGCCAACCCTCTAGCACAGATACGCAGTATTTT. Protein: CASSFPGGQPSSTDTQYF.

This chain connects TRBV7-2 to TRBJ2-1; 7 nucleotides agree with TRBD1. This CDR3 has 11 amino acids. Trimming removed 4 bases from V and 15 bases from J; junction bases left unmatched: 6. Germline V lookup: CDR1 SGHTA, CDR2 FQGNSA. The CDR3 nucleotides read TGTGCCAGCAGCTCGGGACAGAGACGGTTCTTC. The encoded protein is CASSSGQRRFF.

The chain carries TRBV7-9 and TRBJ1-4; D unresolved. Trimming pared 1 base from V and 3 bases from J, leaving 9 bases between. The CDR3 totals 15 residues. Germline V lookup: CDR1 SEHNR, CDR2 FQNEAQ (reference sequence). Here the CDR3 DNA reads TGTGCCAGCAGCTTAGTGGGAAAGGCTAATGAAAAACTGTTTTTT. It translates to CASSLVGKANEKLFF.